Listed here are 18 T cell receptor beta chains from one sample, sequenced in a study of T cell responses to AZD1222 COVID-19 vaccine. The table came from immunoSEQ multiplex PCR; TCRdb's copy has only in-frame clones and leaves some out. The sample shows roughly 55,000 clones, roughly nine tenths of them seen only once. This specimen consisted of peripheral blood, obtained on day 0 of AZD1222 vaccination. These receptors originate from an adult in good health.

The chain joins TRBV6-1 to TRBJ2-2, with 9 bases identical to TRBD1. Per germline, CDR1 MNHNS and CDR2 SASEGT. This CDR3 is built from 16 residues. V lost 4 bases, J lost 6 bases, and 9 bases stayed unmatched. The CDR3 protein is CASSGGQGRFAGELFF. The CDR3 region has the DNA TGTGCCAGCAGTGGGGGACAGGGAAGATTTGCCGGGGAGCTGTTTTTT.

The rearrangement links TRBV25-1 to TRBJ1-1, with D unresolved. Trimming left V 7 bases short and J 1 base short, with 4 bases between. This CDR3 comprises 11 residues. In germline, CDR1 is MGHDK, CDR2 SYGVNS. CDR3 sequence reads: CASKENTEAFF. The CDR3 nucleotides are TGTGCCAGCAAGGAGAACACTGAAGCTTTCTTT.

Concerning this clone: The junction and the germline gene differ at one end; a read error may be behind it. The chain recombines TRBV3-1 (or the pseudogene TRBV3-2) with TRBJ1-1; no reliable D call. The germline V gene has CDR1 LGHDT and CDR2 YNNKEL (reference sequence). CDR3 length: 13 amino acids. Here the CDR3 DNA reads TGTGCCAGCAGCCAACACAGAAACAGTGAAGCTTTCTTT. This translates into CASSQHRNSEAFF.

This sequence joins TRBV27 and TRBJ2-7; the D is unclear. Germline lookup yields CDR1 MNHEY and CDR2 SMNVEV (reference sequence). There are 12 residues in the CDR3. V was shortened by 3 bases and J by 0 bases, with 3 bases between the two germline ends. The CDR3 DNA follows: TGTGCCAGCAGTTTGAGCTCCTACGAGCAGTACTTC. It yields the protein CASSLSSYEQYF.

This chain uses TRBV10-3 with TRBJ1-6; D is perhaps TRBD1 (5 bases). Trimming pared 0 bases from V and 7 bases from J, leaving 10 bases between. Germline CDR1 and CDR2: ENHRY and SYGVKD. The CDR3 is 15 residues long. CDR3 DNA sequence: TGTGCCATCAGTGAGTCGGCGGCAGGGAATTCACCCCTCCACTTT. Its protein product is CAISESAAGNSPLHF.

Only one count was recorded for this clone. The chain is built from TRBV15 and TRBJ1-4, with D tentatively TRBD1 (5 bases). The CDR3 runs to 17 residues. Trimming stripped 0 bases from V and 2 bases from J, with 13 bases between. Germline lookup yields CDR1 LNHNV and CDR2 YYDKDF (reference sequence). The CDR3 reads CATSRDTGGFTNEKLFF. The CDR3 DNA is TGTGCCACCAGCAGAGATACCGGGGGGTTCACTAATGAAAAACTGTTTTTT.

The chain couples TRBV5-1 to TRBJ1-1, with a tentative D call TRBD1 (5 bases). Germline CDR1 SGHRS, CDR2 YFSETQ. CDR3 size: 16 residues. V was trimmed by 5 bases and J by 0 bases, leaving 17 bases between them. The CDR3 sequence: CASRPDSIFLNTEAFF. The CDR3 region has the DNA TGCGCCAGCAGGCCCGACAGCATATTCCTGAACACTGAAGCTTTCTTT.

V is TRBV19 and J is TRBJ2-1, with D tentatively TRBD2 (6 bases). Trimming took 8 bases from V and 6 from J, leaving 17 bases between them. Germline CDR1 and CDR2: LNHDA and SQIVND (reference sequence). The CDR3 is 14 residues long. The CDR3 nucleotides are TGTGCCAGTCGACTAGGCCTATTCTCCAATGAGCAGTTCTTC. This gives the protein CASRLGLFSNEQFF.

This clone was observed once. The chain is built from TRBV18 and TRBJ2-5; D remains ambiguous. This CDR3 is 13 amino acids long. With 3 bases removed from V and 5 bases from J, the gap between germline ends came to 10 bases. Germline CDR1 and CDR2: KGHSH and LQKENI. This CDR3 is CASSPVDLETQYF. The CDR3 nucleotides read TGTGCCAGCTCACCGGTAGATCTGGAGACCCAGTACTTC.

The chain couples TRBV7-2 to TRBJ2-1; no clear D. Germline CDR1 reads SGHTA; CDR2 reads FQGNSA. This CDR3 is 15 amino acids long. Trimming left V 0 bases short and J 0 bases short, with 6 bases between. The CDR3 reads CASSLAGSSYNEQFF. The CDR3 nucleotides read TGTGCCAGCAGCTTAGCGGGAAGCTCCTACAATGAGCAGTTCTTC. Combining the CDR3 with reference TRBV7-2 and TRBJ2-1 gives the whole variable domain GAGVSQSPSNKVTEKGKDVELRCDPISGHTALYWYRQSLGQGLEFLIYFQGNSAPDKSGLPSDRFSAERTGGSVSTLTIQRTQQEDSAVYLCASSLAGSSYNEQFFGPGTRLTVL.

This clone was picked up a small number of times. The V and J genes are TRBV6-6 and TRBJ2-2, with TRBD2 matching 7 bases. This CDR3 region has 16 residues. J lost 1 base, V lost 0 bases, and 2 bases had no gene match. Germline loops: CDR1 MNHNY, CDR2 SVGAGI (reference sequence). The CDR3 nucleotides are TGTGCCAGCAGTTACTCGGGGGGGTTGAACACCGGGGAGCTGTTTTTT. Its protein is CASSYSGGLNTGELFF.

The chain has TRBV2 and TRBJ2-1; 8 bases match TRBD2. The trim removed 2 bases at V and 6 bases at J, leaving 6 bases unmatched. Germline V gene lookup returns CDR1 SNHLY and CDR2 FYNNEI. The CDR3 sequence is 15 residues long. CDR3 protein: CASSERSGSINEQFF. The CDR3 bases are TGTGCCAGCAGTGAAAGAAGCGGGAGTATCAATGAGCAGTTCTTC.

A single count supports this clone. The chain combines TRBV3-1 (or the pseudogene TRBV3-2) with TRBJ2-3; D is unresolved. Deletions cut 4 bases from V and 0 bases from J, with 20 bases between. The CDR3 extends over 18 amino acids. Per germline, CDR1 LGHDT and CDR2 YNNKEL (reference sequence). DNA of the CDR3: TGTGCCAGCAGCCCCGACTGGTTAAACAGACCGAGCACAGATACGCAGTATTTT. It translates to CASSPDWLNRPSTDTQYF.

The V and J genes are TRBV5-8 and TRBJ2-7; D unclear. Trimming took 2 bases from V and 1 from J, leaving 7 bases between them. The CDR3 has 13 residues. Germline V CDR1 and CDR2: SGHTS, YDEGEE. DNA of the CDR3: TGTGCCAGCAGCTTTAAGGGATCCTACGAGCAGTACTTC. It yields the protein CASSFKGSYEQYF.

The chain links TRBV5-1 to TRBJ2-7; 10 bases line up with TRBD1. Per germline, CDR1 SGHRS and CDR2 YFSETQ. The CDR3 consists of 17 residues. V gave up 4 bases and J gave up 2 bases; unmatched junction bases: 12. CDR3 DNA sequence: TGCGCCAGCAGCCCAACCCTCGGACAGGGGGTCCCCTACGAGCAGTACTTC. This sequence encodes CASSPTLGQGVPYEQYF.

The chain combines TRBV2 with TRBJ2-1; 7 bases are a match to TRBD1. Unmatched junction bases numbered 12, after V lost 6 bases and J lost 7 bases. The V gene's germline CDR1 is SNHLY and CDR2 FYNNEI. The CDR3 extends over 15 amino acids. CDR3 amino acids: CASRPIDRVKNEQFF. CDR3 nucleotides: TGTGCCAGCAGACCAATCGACAGGGTTAAGAATGAGCAGTTCTTC.

Note on this clone: At one boundary the junction diverges from the germline segment, which might be a read error. This chain joins TRBV18 and TRBJ2-2, with 9 bases fitting TRBD2. This CDR3 has 17 amino acids. Germline-derived CDR1 and CDR2 are KGHSH and LQKENI. The CDR3 reads CASSPLAGTLNTGELFF. CDR3 DNA: TGTGCCAGCTCTCCACTAGCGGGTACTTTGAACACCGGGGAGCTGTTTTTT.

The CDR3 DNA is TGTGCCAGCTCACCACCGGTCGCGGAGACCCAGTACTTC. This gives the protein CASSPPVAETQYF. The rearrangement joins TRBV18 to TRBJ2-5; no clear D. Between the trimmed V and J ends, which lost 0 bases and 5 bases, there was a span of 7 bases. The V gene's germline CDR1 is KGHSH and CDR2 LQKENI. This CDR3 region has 13 residues. Together with reference TRBV18 and TRBJ2-5, the CDR3 gives the full variable domain: NAGVMQNPRHLVRRRGQEARLRCSPMKGHSHVYWYRQLPEEGLKFMVYLQKENIIDESGMPKERFSAEFPKEGPSILRIQQVVRGDSAAYFCASSPPVAETQYFGPGTRLLVL.